This TCR beta chain was sequenced in a study of blood T cell repertoires in COVID-19. In the study overall: Material from acute and convalescent COVID-19 was sourced from the United States, Italy and Spain. Sources were T cells, B-cell-depleted T cells, or PBMCs; the material itself was cDNA or gDNA.

Adults between about 18 and 89 years of age took part from fewer than 30 US areas. Cohorts were determined from participant-reported clinical history. The ends were cut back, 0 bases at V and 6 bases at J, with 15 bases in the middle. Germline CDR1 and CDR2: LGHNA and YNFKEQ. The CDR3 totals 17 residues. Libraries were prepared by immunoSEQ multiplex PCR; TCRdb keeps only in-frame clonotypes and omits some of them. The data hold about 150,000 clones, with roughly 78% observed a single time. This receptor was obtained from a woman aged 70-85 years in a cohort exposed to, infected with or recovered from COVID-19 (not recorded which). The chain couples TRBV4-2 to TRBJ1-6, with D perhaps matching TRBD1 (6 bases). Sequences were obtained from PBMCs or T cells enriched from blood (not recorded which). The CDR3 DNA follows: TGTGCCAGCAGCCAAGAAATCCAAGACAGGTTTAATTCACCCCTCCACTTT. Amino acids: CASSQEIQDRFNSPLHF.